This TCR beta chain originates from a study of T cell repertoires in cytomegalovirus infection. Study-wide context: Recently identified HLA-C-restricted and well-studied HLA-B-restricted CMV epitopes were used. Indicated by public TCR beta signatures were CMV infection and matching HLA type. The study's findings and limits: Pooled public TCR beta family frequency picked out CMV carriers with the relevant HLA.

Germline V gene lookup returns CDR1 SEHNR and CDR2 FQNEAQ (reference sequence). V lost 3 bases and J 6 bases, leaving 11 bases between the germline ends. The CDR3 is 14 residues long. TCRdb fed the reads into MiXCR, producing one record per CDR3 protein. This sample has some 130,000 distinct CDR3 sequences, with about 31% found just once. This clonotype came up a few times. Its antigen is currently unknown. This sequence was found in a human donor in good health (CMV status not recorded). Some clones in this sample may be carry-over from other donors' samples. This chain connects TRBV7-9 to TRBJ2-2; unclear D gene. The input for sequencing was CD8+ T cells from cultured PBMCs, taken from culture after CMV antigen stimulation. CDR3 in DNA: TGTGCCAGCAGCTTTCTCGCAATGGCCGGGGAGCTGTTTTTT. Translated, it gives CASSFLAMAGELFF.